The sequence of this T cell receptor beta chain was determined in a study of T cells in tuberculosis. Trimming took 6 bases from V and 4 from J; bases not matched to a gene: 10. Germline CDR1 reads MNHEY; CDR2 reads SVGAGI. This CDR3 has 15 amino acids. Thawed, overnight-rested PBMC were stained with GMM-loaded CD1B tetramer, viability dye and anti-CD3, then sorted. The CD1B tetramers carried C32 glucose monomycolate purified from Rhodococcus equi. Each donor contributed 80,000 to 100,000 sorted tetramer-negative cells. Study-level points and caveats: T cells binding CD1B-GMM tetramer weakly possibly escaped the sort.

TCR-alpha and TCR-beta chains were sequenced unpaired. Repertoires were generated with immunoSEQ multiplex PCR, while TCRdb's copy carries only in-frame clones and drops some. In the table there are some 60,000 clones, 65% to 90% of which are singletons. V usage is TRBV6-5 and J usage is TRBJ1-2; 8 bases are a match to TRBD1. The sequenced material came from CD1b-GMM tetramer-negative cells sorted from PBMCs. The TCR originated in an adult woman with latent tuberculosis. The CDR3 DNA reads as TGTGCCAGCAGCCCTGGACAGGGTAAAGGCTATGGCTACACCTTC. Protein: CASSPGQGKGYGYTF.